This TCR beta chain was found in a study of T cells after yellow fever vaccination. In TCRdb, the 5' RACE reads were re-called with MiXCR into one record per CDR3 protein. The data show under 80,000 distinct CDR3 sequences, 6.5% to 9% seen once. V was clipped by 0 bases and J by 7 bases; unmatched bases: 5. This CDR3 contains 15 residues. Germline V gene data show CDR1 as LGHDT and CDR2 as YNNKEL (reference sequence). This clonotype has just a few counts. This receptor was taken from a man aged 25-40 years who received the YFV17D yellow fever vaccine. The chain joins TRBV3-1 to TRBJ2-2, with 7 positions matching TRBD1. The sample was CD8+ T cells sorted from PBMCs, taken 15 days after the yellow fever booster vaccination. The CDR3 is CASSQDRTGVGELFF. DNA of the CDR3: TGTGCCAGCAGCCAAGATCGCACAGGGGTCGGGGAGCTGTTTTTT.